A single sample gave rise to the 5 T cell receptor beta chains below, sequenced in a study of blood T cells in healthy people across ages. Next came a second PCR, run for roughly 7 to 12 cycles, which used a sample-barcoded 5' primer along with a J-beta primer mix. MiXCR was run by TCRdb on the 5' RACE reads, yielding one entry per CDR3 protein. Of 650,000 to 1,000,000 distinct CDR3 sequences in the sample, about 47% were seen once. Sequencing was performed on blood. The receptors stem from an elderly man in good health.

At least ten counts were recorded for this clonotype. The V and J genes are TRBV29-1 and TRBJ2-1; D may be TRBD1 (6 bases). The CDR3 runs to 14 residues. Germline values: CDR1 SQVTM, CDR2 ANQGSEA. V lost 4 bases and J lost 8, with 18 bases in between. The CDR3 loop is CSVALTPGQHEQFF. The CDR3 nucleotides are TGCAGCGTTGCCCTGACCCCAGGACAGCATGAGCAGTTCTTC.

This clonotype was recorded a few times. This chain links TRBV7-9 with TRBJ2-3; TRBD2 agrees at 8 bases. CDR1 and CDR2 from the germline V gene are SEHNR and FQNEAQ (reference sequence). The V gene end was trimmed by 3 bases and the J gene end by 0 bases; junction bases not matched to a gene: 5. The length of the CDR3 is 16 residues. CDR3 residues: CASSLGVAGSTDTQYF. Here the CDR3 DNA reads TGTGCCAGCAGCTTGGGTGTAGCGGGAAGCACAGATACGCAGTATTTT.

The chain uses TRBV7-2 and TRBJ2-5; tentatively, D is TRBD2 (6 bases). The V and J ends lost 5 bases and 4 bases respectively, with 17 bases between them. Germline loops: CDR1 SGHTA, CDR2 FQGNSA. The CDR3 covers 15 residues. The CDR3 DNA sequence: TGTGCCAGCAGCGGAGGCGCGGGATTGGCAGAGACCCAGTACTTC. It encodes CASSGGAGLAETQYF. The full variable domain, with the rest looked up from reference TRBV7-2 and TRBJ2-5, is GAGVSQSPSNKVTEKGKDVELRCDPISGHTALYWYRQSLGQGLEFLIYFQGNSAPDKSGLPSDRFSAERTGGSVSTLTIQRTQQEDSAVYLCASSGGAGLAETQYFGPGTRLLVL.

The chain is built from TRBV20-1 and TRBJ2-3, with unresolved D. Germline V gene data show CDR1 as DFQATT and CDR2 as SNEGSKA (reference sequence). Between the trimmed V and J ends, which lost 2 bases and 0 bases, there was a span of 9 bases. CDR3 length: 14 amino acids. The CDR3 bases are TGCAGTGCTAGATCTTGGGGTAGCACAGATACGCAGTATTTT. It is translated as CSARSWGSTDTQYF.

This rearrangement joins TRBV7-6 to TRBJ2-5; 7 positions agree with TRBD1. Germline assignment: CDR1 SGHVS and CDR2 FNYEAQ. Trimming removed 1 base from V and 11 bases from J; junction bases left unmatched: 16. The CDR3 is made up of 16 amino acids. The CDR3 nucleotides are TGTGCCAGCAGCTTAGGAGAGGGGGCCAGGATTCATGAGCAGTACTTC. Amino acid sequence: CASSLGEGARIHEQYF.